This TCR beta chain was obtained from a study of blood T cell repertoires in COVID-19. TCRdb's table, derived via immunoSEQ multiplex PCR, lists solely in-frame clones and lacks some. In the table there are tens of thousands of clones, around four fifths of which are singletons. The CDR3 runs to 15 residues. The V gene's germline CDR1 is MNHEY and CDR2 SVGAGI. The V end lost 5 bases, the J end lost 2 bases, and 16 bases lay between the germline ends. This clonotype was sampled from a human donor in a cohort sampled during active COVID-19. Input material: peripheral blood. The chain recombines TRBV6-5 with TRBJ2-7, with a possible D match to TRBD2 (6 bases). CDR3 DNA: TGTGCCAGCAGTCTCGGGACTTTCGGGACCTACGAGCAGTACTTC. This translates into CASSLGTFGTYEQYF.